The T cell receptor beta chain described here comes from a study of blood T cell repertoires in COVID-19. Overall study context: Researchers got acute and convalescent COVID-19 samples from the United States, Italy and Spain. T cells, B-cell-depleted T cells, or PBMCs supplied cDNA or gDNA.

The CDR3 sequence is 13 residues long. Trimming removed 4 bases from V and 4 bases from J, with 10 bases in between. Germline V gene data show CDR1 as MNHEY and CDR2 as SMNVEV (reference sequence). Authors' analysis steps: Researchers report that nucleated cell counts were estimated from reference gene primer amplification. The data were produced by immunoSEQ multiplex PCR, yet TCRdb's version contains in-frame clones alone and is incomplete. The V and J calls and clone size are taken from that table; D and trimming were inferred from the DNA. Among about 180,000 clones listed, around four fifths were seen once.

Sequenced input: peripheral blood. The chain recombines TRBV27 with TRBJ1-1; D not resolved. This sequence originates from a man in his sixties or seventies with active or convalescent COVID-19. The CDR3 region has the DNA TGTGCCAGCAGTTACGGTCCGGGCACTGAAGCTTTCTTT. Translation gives CASSYGPGTEAFF.